This TCR beta chain derives from a study of blood T cell repertoires in COVID-19. Study-level background: COVID-19 samples, acute and convalescent, were from the United States, Italy and Spain. PBMCs, B-cell-depleted T cells, or T cells were the source of the cDNA or gDNA that made up the material.

This clone has only one observation. Study processing details: Using reference gene primer amplification, nucleated cell counts were estimated. Clones were sequenced by immunoSEQ multiplex PCR, and TCRdb holds only the in-frame ones, with some missing. D and trimming come from the DNA, and the V and J calls and clone size come from that table. The sample includes over 200,000 clones, almost 90% of them seen just once. The sample was peripheral blood. The sequence derives from a woman in her sixties or seventies with acute or convalescent COVID-19.

DNA for the CDR3: TGTGCCAGCAGCCTGGGCCTTGGCTCACCCCTCCACTTT. This sequence encodes CASSLGLGSPLHF. The chain has TRBV7-2 and TRBJ1-6; D uncertain. V was trimmed by 5 bases and J by 10 bases, leaving 12 bases between them. Germline CDR1 reads SGHTA; CDR2 reads FQGNSA. This CDR3 region has 13 residues.